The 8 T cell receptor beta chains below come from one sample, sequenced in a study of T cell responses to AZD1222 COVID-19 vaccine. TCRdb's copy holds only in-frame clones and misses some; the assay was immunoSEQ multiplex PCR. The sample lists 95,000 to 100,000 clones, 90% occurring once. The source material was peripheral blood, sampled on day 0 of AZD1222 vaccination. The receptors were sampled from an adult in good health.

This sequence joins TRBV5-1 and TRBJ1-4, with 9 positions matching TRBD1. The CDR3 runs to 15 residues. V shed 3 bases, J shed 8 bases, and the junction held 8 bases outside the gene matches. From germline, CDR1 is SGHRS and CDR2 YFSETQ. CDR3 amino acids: CASSSSGTGREKLFF. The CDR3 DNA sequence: TGCGCCAGCAGCTCGTCCGGGACAGGGAGGGAAAAACTGTTTTTT.

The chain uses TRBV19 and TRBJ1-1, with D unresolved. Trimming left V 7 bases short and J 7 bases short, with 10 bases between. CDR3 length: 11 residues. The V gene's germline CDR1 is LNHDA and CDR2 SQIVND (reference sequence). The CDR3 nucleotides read TGTGCCAGTAACACAGCGAGTGAAGCTTTCTTT. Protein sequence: CASNTASEAFF.

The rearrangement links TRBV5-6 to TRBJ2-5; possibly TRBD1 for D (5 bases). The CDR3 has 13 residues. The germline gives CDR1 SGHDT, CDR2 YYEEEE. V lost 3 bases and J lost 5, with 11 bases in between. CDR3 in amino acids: CASSWPGRETQYF. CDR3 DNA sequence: TGTGCCAGCAGCTGGCCAGGGCGGGAGACCCAGTACTTC.

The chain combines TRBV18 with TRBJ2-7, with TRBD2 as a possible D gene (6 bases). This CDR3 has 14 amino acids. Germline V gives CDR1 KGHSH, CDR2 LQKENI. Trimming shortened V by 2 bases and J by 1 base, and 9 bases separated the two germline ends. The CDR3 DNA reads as TGTGCCAGCTCACCAACGGGGAGGTCCTACGAGCAGTACTTC. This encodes CASSPTGRSYEQYF.

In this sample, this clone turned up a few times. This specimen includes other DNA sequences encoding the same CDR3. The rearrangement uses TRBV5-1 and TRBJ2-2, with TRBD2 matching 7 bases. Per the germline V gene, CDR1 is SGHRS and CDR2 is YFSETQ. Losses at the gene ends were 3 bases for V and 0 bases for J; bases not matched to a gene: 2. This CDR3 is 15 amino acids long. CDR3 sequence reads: CASSSGLANTGELFF. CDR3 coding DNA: TGCGCCAGCAGCTCTGGACTAGCGAACACCGGGGAGCTGTTTTTT.

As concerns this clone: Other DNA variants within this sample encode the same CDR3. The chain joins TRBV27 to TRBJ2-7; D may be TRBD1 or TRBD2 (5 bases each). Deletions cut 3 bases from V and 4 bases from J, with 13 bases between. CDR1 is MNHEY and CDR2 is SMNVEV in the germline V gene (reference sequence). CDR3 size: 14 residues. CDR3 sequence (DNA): TGTGCCAGCAGTTTCGGGACCGGTGGGTACGAGCAGTACTTC. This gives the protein CASSFGTGGYEQYF.

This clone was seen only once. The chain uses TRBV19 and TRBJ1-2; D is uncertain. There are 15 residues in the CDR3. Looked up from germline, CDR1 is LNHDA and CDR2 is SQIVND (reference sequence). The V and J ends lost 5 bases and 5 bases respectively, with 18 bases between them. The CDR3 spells CASSLTADPKYGYTF. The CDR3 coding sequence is TGTGCCAGTAGTCTCACAGCGGATCCCAAATATGGCTACACCTTC.

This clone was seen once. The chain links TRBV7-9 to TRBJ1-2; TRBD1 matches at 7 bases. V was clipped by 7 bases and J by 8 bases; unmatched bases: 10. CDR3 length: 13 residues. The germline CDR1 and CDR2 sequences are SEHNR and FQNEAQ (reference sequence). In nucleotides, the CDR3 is TGTGCCAGCACATTAGGGGGCGCGAAGGGCTACACCTTC. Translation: CASTLGGAKGYTF.